Listed here is a single TCR beta chain. Its cognate antigen has yet to be identified. An end of the junction differs from the germline gene, which may be a read error. All donors were healthy Caucasians. The twin cohort comprised three pairs of female monozygotic twins, all aged roughly 18 to 30 years. Peripheral blood mononuclear cells were the source from which RNA for the TCR libraries was isolated. This entry comes from a study of identical twins (dated by TCRdb to the mid-2010s). Background for the entire study: To test whether fetal clonotypes persist, the study used deep sequencing on TCR alpha and beta repertoires from monozygotic twins, unrelated adults of various ages, and cord blood. To rule out contamination, replicate twin experiments were performed at different times with different library preparation protocols.

Here is what the overall study found, with its caveats: Invariant T cells such as MAIT and iNKT could partly confound zero-insertion analyses, although diverse VJ usage argued against such confounding for most clonotypes. The excess sharing between twins in beta out-of-frame sequences was weaker because fewer shared sequences reduced the signal-to-noise ratio. In monozygotic twins, out-of-frame TCR alpha sharing was systematically underestimated by recombination models, although the models agreed with sharing between unrelated individuals. Compared with coincidental sharing between unrelated individuals, out-of-frame TCR alpha sequences shared between twins showed an excess of sequences with low generation probability. Abundant cord blood beta clonotypes carried fewer insertions; young adult naive repertoires showed a weaker similar trend, while memory repertoires showed none. Conclusions relied on cross-sectional statistical analysis, since the same donors could not be followed over many years.

The method was 5' RACE. Sequencing was performed on an Illumina HiSeq 2000. Template switching added a universal primer binding site, and the final cDNA carried a unique molecular identifier that allowed TCR cDNA molecules to be counted accurately. Specific primers in the conserved constant-segment region were used to synthesize first-strand cDNA for the TCR alpha and beta chains. To control for contamination, each cDNA library was double barcoded with a SMART-Mk sample barcode plus Illumina barcodes. TruSeq adapter sequences and Illumina sample barcodes were added in two successive PCR steps. The Illumina HiSeq platform was used with custom primers to sequence TCR alpha and beta cDNA libraries. The original pipeline was this. Unique molecular identifiers were extracted from raw reads with MiGEC, and CDR3 positions were determined with MiXCR. For each individual, recombination models were inferred using an EM algorithm with the repgenHMM and IGoR tools. Shared clonotypes were analyzed with the tcR package in R, and sharing was normalized by the product of cloneset sizes. To study raw recombination without the effects of thymic and clonal selection, out-of-frame nonproductive sequences were analyzed. TCRdb handled the public reads itself, with Q25 trimming in fastp and clone calling in MiXCR, and kept productive beta chains. Identical CDR3 proteins give one entry, which carries the most common genes and DNA. The V and J calls come from TCRdb's annotation, not from the publication. The sample data list hundreds of thousands of distinct CDR3 sequences, and 15% to 20% of these were observed just once. The top ten constitute under 15% of the sample.

The CDR3 measures 17 amino acids from cysteine to phenylalanine. The read is trimmed to its CDR3 DNA, 51 bases read in frame from base 1. The germline V gene encodes CDR1 SEHNR and CDR2 FQNEAQ (reference sequence). A further study also used this sample, focusing on T cells expressing NK-cell markers. That second publication adds: In sorted CD3+CD56+NKG2C+, CD3+CD56+NKG2C- and CD3+CD56-NKG2C+ T-cell subsets from eight or nine donors, TCR beta-chain repertoires were profiled. Among the eight sequenced donors, seven were HCMV-seropositive and one was HCMV-seronegative. To restrict sorting to alphabetaTCR-expressing T cells, an anti-gammadeltaTCR antibody was added in several experiments. For about 6 donors, the dominant CD3+CD56+NKG2C+ clonotypes were among the top 10 CD8+ clonotypes and accounted for about 1.0-7.5% of CD8+ T cells. Those dominant clonotypes were again the most abundant among CD3+CD56-NKG2C+ cells in a handful of donors, at about 25-65%. It remained unclear whether the expanded NKG2C-expressing T cell clones were specific for HCMV antigens. All eight donors whose samples were sequenced were randomly selected healthy volunteers, three of them men and five women. A commercial ELISA kit detecting HCMV-specific IgG in serum was used to determine HCMV serostatus. Bulk peripheral blood T-cell repertoires were additionally sequenced from unsorted PBMC for six donors. MIGEC was used to demultiplex reads and group reads by UMI, and MiTCR was used to assemble and quantify clonotypes. To exclude erroneous sequences, only TCR cDNA sequences supported by at least two reads were retained. Downstream repertoire analysis used the tcR package, and clonotypes were matched across fractions by CDR3 nucleotide sequence plus V segment. VDJmatch was used to annotate antigen specificity against VDJdb, with one amino acid substitution in CDR3 permitted.

The sample taken for sequencing was PBMCs. The TCR comes from a woman between 18 and 30 years old in good health. The rearrangement joined TRBV7-9 to TRBJ2-3, and TRBD1 matches 8 of the central bases. Here the CDR3 is given as CASSWAPGTGFTNTQYF. The DNA sequence is given as TGTGCCAGCAGCTGGGCCCCCGGGACAGGCTTCACAAATACGCAGTATTTT. With all but the CDR3 taken from the reference TRBV7-9 and TRBJ2-3 genes, the full variable domain is: DTGVSQNPRHKITKRGQNVTFRCDPISEHNRLYWYRQTLGQGPEFLTYFQNEAQLEKSRLLSDRFSAERPKGSFSTLEIQRTEQGDSAMYLCASSWAPGTGFTNTQYFGPGTRLTVL.